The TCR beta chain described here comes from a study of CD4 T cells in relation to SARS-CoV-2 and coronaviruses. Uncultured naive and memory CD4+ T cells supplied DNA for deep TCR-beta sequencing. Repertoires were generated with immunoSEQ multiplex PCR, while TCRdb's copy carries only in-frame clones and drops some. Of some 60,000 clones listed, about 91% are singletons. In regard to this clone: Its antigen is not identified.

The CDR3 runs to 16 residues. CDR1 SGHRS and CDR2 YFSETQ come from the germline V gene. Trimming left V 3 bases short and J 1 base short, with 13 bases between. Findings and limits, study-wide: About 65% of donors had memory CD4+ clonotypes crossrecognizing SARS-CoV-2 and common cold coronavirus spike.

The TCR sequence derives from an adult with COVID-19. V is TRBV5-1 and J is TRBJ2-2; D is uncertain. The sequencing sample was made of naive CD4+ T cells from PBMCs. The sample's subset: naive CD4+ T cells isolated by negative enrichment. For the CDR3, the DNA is TGCGCCAGCAGCTCGTTGGGCGACCGGAACACCGGGGAGCTGTTTTTT. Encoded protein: CASSSLGDRNTGELFF.